A selection of T cell receptor beta chains follows, all from one sample in a study of cytomegalovirus exposure and HLA in healthy donors. Assay used: immunoSEQ multiplex PCR; TCRdb lists only in-frame clones, some missing. The sample records hundreds of thousands of clones, about 80% being singletons. Sequencing was carried out using PBMCs. These receptors were collected from a male donor in good health and CMV-seronegative. The CDR3 runs from the conserved cysteine through the conserved F or W. D genes are given only for firm matches. The size field is filled for only some rows; it gives once, few, many or a size class.

d_call	clone_size	j_call	v_call	cdr3_nt	cdr3_aa
TRBD1	NA	TRBJ1-2	TRBV6-5	TGTGCCAGCACTCCGGGACAGGGCTTTTATGGCTACACCTTC	CASTPGQGFYGYTF
NA	NA	TRBJ1-6	TRBV7-2	TGTGCCAGCAGCTTAGTCAGTAATTCACCCCTCCACTTT	CASSLVSNSPLHF
NA	NA	TRBJ1-2	TRBV19	TGTGCCAGTAAGATGCGCGGGGGCTTGTCCTATGGCTACACCTTC	CASKMRGGLSYGYTF
TRBD2	NA	TRBJ2-7	TRBV7-3	TGTGCCAGCAGCACCCCTAGCGGACGGCAGTACTTC	CASSTPSGRQYF
TRBD2	NA	TRBJ2-3	TRBV5-1	TGCGCCAGCAGCATCTCGGGGACTAGCGGTCCAGATACGCAGTATTTT	CASSISGTSGPDTQYF
TRBD1	NA	TRBJ2-7	TRBV10-3	TGTGCCATCAGCGCCTCGGGACAGGCATACGAGCAGTACTTC	CAISASGQAYEQYF
TRBD2	NA	TRBJ2-2	TRBV28	TGTGCCAGCAGACCGGGGGGGAACCTAAACACCGGGGAGCTGTTTTTT	CASRPGGNLNTGELFF
NA	few	TRBJ1-2	TRBV29-1	TGCAGCGTCCTCACAGGGATCGGCTATGGCTACACCTTC	CSVLTGIGYGYTF
TRBD1	NA	TRBJ2-7	TRBV5-1	TGCGCCAGCAGCTTGGGGTCAGGGGGCCTAGACTACGAGCAGTACTTC	CASSLGSGGLDYEQYF
TRBD1	few	TRBJ2-3	TRBV7-3	TGTGCCAGCAGCGGACAGGGTGGCGCAGATACGCAGTATTTT	CASSGQGGADTQYF
NA	NA	TRBJ2-3	TRBV19	TGTGCCATAGGGATGAGGGCAGGCGATACGCAGTATTTT	CAIGMRAGDTQYF
NA	NA	TRBJ2-1	TRBV7-6	TGTGCCAGCAGCCGCCGCCGCGGAGAAAATGAGCAGTTCTTC	CASSRRRGENEQFF
NA	NA	TRBJ2-5	TRBV9	TGTGCCAGCAGCGTAGCACCCGCCAGGGAGACCCAGTACTTC	CASSVAPARETQYF
TRBD1	few	TRBJ1-2	TRBV9	TGTGCCAGCAGCTTAATCCTCCCTTCTCCAACGGGACAGGGAAACTATGGCTACACCTTC	CASSLILPSPTGQGNYGYTF
TRBD2	NA	TRBJ2-5	TRBV5-4	TGTGCCAGCAGCTTGGCCGGATTGGGACTAGCGGGCCCGGGGACCCAGTACTTC	CASSLAGLGLAGPGTQYF
NA	NA	TRBJ2-7	TRBV7-2	TGTGCCAGCAGCTTAGGCGTATCCTACGAGCAGTACTTC	CASSLGVSYEQYF
TRBD1	once	TRBJ1-2	TRBV5-1	TGCGCCAGCAGCTTGGGGCAGGGGGATGGCTACACCTTC	CASSLGQGDGYTF
NA	NA	TRBJ2-5	TRBV30	TGTGCCTGGAGTAAAAGACAGCGAGAGACCCAGTACTTC	CAWSKRQRETQYF
TRBD1	NA	TRBJ1-2	TRBV15	TGTGCCACCAGCAGAGACCATACAGGGGACTATGGCTACACCTTC	CATSRDHTGDYGYTF
TRBD1	NA	TRBJ2-3	TRBV7-3	TGTGCCAGCAGCATGACAGGGGAAGATACGCAGTATTTT	CASSMTGEDTQYF
TRBD1	NA	TRBJ1-3	TRBV7-2	TGTGCCAGCAGCTTAGCAGGACAGGGAACGGGAAACACCATATATTTT	CASSLAGQGTGNTIYF
NA	NA	TRBJ1-4	TRBV18	TGTGCCAGCTCACCACCTAAAGGGGCAACTAATGAAAAACTGTTTTTT	CASSPPKGATNEKLFF
NA	once	TRBJ2-7	TRBV5-1	TGCGCCAGCAGCCGCGGCGGGACCAACGAGCAGTACTTC	CASSRGGTNEQYF
TRBD2	NA	TRBJ2-5	TRBV19	TGTGCCAGTAGTATAATGGGGACTAGCGAGGGAGAGACCCAGTACTTC	CASSIMGTSEGETQYF
NA	NA	TRBJ1-2	TRBV5-6	TGTGCCAGCAGCAAGGGGGGGAGGTATGGCTACACCTTC	CASSKGGRYGYTF
NA	once	TRBJ2-7	TRBV7-9	TGTGCCAGCAGCCCCCCGGGGTTTGTCAACTACGAGCAGTACTTC	CASSPPGFVNYEQYF
TRBD1	NA	TRBJ1-6	TRBV5-1	TGCGCCAGCAGCTTGGAGGGGACAGGGGTTTCACCCCTCCACTTT	CASSLEGTGVSPLHF
TRBD1	NA	TRBJ1-3	TRBV6-1	TGTGCCAGCAGTGTGGACAGGGGTGGAAACACCATATATTTT	CASSVDRGGNTIYF
NA	NA	TRBJ1-1	TRBV28	TGTGCCAGCGACAGGAACACTGAAGCTTTCTTT	CASDRNTEAFF
TRBD2	NA	TRBJ2-3	TRBV7-2	TGTGCCAGCAGCCCCCGACTAGCGGGGGCGGGTACGCAGTATTTT	CASSPRLAGAGTQYF
NA	NA	TRBJ2-5	TRBV11-2	TGTGCCAGCAGACTACCCTCCCGGGAGACCCAGTACTTC	CASRLPSRETQYF
TRBD1	many	TRBJ2-6	TRBV5-1	TGCGCCAGCAGCTGGCCGGGACAGCTGATCTCTGGGGCCAACGTCCTGACTTTC	CASSWPGQLISGANVLTF
NA	NA	TRBJ2-1	TRBV6-6	TGTGCCAGCACCCTAGGGGGGGCCTACAATGAGCAGTTCTTC	CASTLGGAYNEQFF
TRBD1	few	TRBJ2-7	TRBV27	TGTGCCAGCAAATCGCCCGGACAGGGGGCTAACTACGAGCAGTACTTC	CASKSPGQGANYEQYF
NA	NA	TRBJ2-7	TRBV28	TGTGCCAGCAGTTTGGGACACCGCTACGAGCAGTACTTC	CASSLGHRYEQYF
TRBD1	few	TRBJ1-4	TRBV6-5	TGTGCCAGCAGTGCCCGGACAGGGGATGAAAAACTGTTTTTT	CASSARTGDEKLFF
TRBD2	NA	TRBJ2-4	TRBV27	TGTGCCAGCAGGCCTAGCGGGGGTAAAAACATTCAGTACTTC	CASRPSGGKNIQYF
NA	NA	TRBJ2-7	TRBV7-2	TGTGCCAGCAGCTTAAGGTCGGGCGGCGGAGGCTCCTACGAGCAGTACTTC	CASSLRSGGGGSYEQYF
NA	NA	TRBJ1-2	TRBV4-1	TGCGCCAGCAGCCAAGAAGAGGGGGTGAGGGGCTACACCTTC	CASSQEEGVRGYTF
TRBD1	NA	TRBJ2-7	TRBV19	TGTGCCAGTAGTATTCAGGACAGGGCTAGCTCCTACGAGCAGTACTTC	CASSIQDRASSYEQYF
NA	NA	TRBJ1-2	TRBV9	TGTGCCAGCAGCGTAGCTGGAGCGGACTATGGCTACACCTTC	CASSVAGADYGYTF
NA	NA	TRBJ1-1	TRBV7-3	TGTGCCAGCAGCTTTAAACCGGGGTTGAACACTGAAGCTTTCTTT	CASSFKPGLNTEAFF
TRBD1	NA	TRBJ2-7	TRBV28	TGTGCCAGCAGTTTGACCGGGACAGACTACGAGCAGTACTTC	CASSLTGTDYEQYF
TRBD1	NA	TRBJ1-4	TRBV10-3	TGTGCCATCCAACCGGGACAGGGGGAAAAACTGTTTTTT	CAIQPGQGEKLFF
NA	NA	TRBJ2-7	TRBV5-1	TGCGCCAGCAGCCTGCAACAGGGTTACGAGCAGTACTTC	CASSLQQGYEQYF
NA	NA	TRBJ1-2	TRBV20-1	TGCAGTCAGGGCTCGGATTATGGCTACACCTTC	CSQGSDYGYTF
NA	NA	TRBJ2-1	TRBV28	TGTGCCAGCACCTCAAGAGCCGGCTACAATGAGCAGTTCTTC	CASTSRAGYNEQFF
NA	few	TRBJ2-2	TRBV27	TGTGCCAGCAGTTTAAGCTCCGGGGAGCTGTTTTTT	CASSLSSGELFF
TRBD1	NA	TRBJ1-5	TRBV28	TGTGCCAGCAGTTTGTCGGGACAGTACTATTTT	CASSLSGQYYF
NA	NA	TRBJ1-1	TRBV5-1	TGCGCCAGCAGATTCTCATCCGATTCGGACACTGAAGCTTTCTTT	CASRFSSDSDTEAFF
NA	NA	TRBJ1-2	TRBV5-4	TGTGCCAGCAGCCCGGGTCCTGCTAACTATGGCTACACCTTC	CASSPGPANYGYTF
NA	NA	TRBJ1-6	TRBV5-1	TGCGCCAGCAGCCGGGACAACTATAATTCACCCCTCCACTTT	CASSRDNYNSPLHF
NA	NA	TRBJ1-2	TRBV5-8	TGTGCCAGCAGCTTGAGGGGCTCCTATGGCTACACCTTC	CASSLRGSYGYTF
TRBD2	NA	TRBJ2-1	TRBV2	TGTGCCAGCAGTGAAGACCTGACTAGCGGCAATGAGCAGTTCTTC	CASSEDLTSGNEQFF
TRBD1	NA	TRBJ2-5	TRBV18	TGTGCCAGCTCACCGACCTCCACAGGGGGCGCGGAGACCCAGTACTTC	CASSPTSTGGAETQYF